This entry lists 26 T cell receptor beta chains sequenced from one sample in a study of response to subunit inactivated influenza vaccine. TCRdb re-derived calls from the RT-PCR reads in MiXCR, one entry per CDR3 protein. This sample has about 240,000 distinct CDR3 sequences, with 10% to 15% found just once. The sequences come from non-naive T cells sorted from PBMCs, collected 14 to 15 days before vaccination. The receptors come from a man aged 50 to 60 who received an inactivated influenza vaccine.

This clonotype was found many times. The V and J genes are TRBV18 and TRBJ2-7; D not certain. CDR3 size: 13 residues. The germline CDR1 and CDR2 sequences are KGHSH and LQKENI. Between the trimmed V and J ends, which lost 3 bases and 4 bases, there was a span of 10 bases. The DNA for the CDR3 is TGTGCCAGCTCACCGGGTTCCAGTTACGAGCAGTACTTC. This codes for CASSPGSSYEQYF.

The sample holds a few counts of this clonotype. The CDR3 reads CASSQFSRPGTGELFF. The CDR3 bases are TGCGCCAGCAGCCAATTTTCCAGGCCCGGGACCGGGGAGCTGTTTTTT. The chain employs TRBV4-3 and TRBJ2-2; the D is unclear. Looked up from germline, CDR1 is LGHNA and CDR2 is YSLEER. Trimming stripped 2 bases from V and 5 bases from J, with 15 bases between. The CDR3 has 16 amino acids.

This clonotype was counted at least ten times. CDR3 region: CASRLTSGSAHTQYF. The CDR3 DNA follows: TGTGCCAGCAGACTGACTAGCGGGAGCGCACATACGCAGTATTTT. The V and J genes are TRBV28 and TRBJ2-3, with 12 bases identical to TRBD2. The J segment lost 7 bases and the V segment lost 6 bases, leaving 8 bases of the junction unmatched. The CDR3 runs to 15 residues. CDR1 is MDHEN, CDR2 SYDVKM, per germline.

The CDR3, as DNA: TGTGCCAGCAGCCAAGAGTCTTTTGCGAGAAGTGAGCCCCAGCATTTT. Protein sequence: CASSQESFARSEPQHF. The chain joins TRBV4-2 to TRBJ1-5, with D unclear. V gave up 0 bases and J gave up 8 bases, with 17 bases separating them. The CDR3 runs 16 residues. From germline, CDR1 is LGHNA and CDR2 YNFKEQ.

This clonotype appeared a few times. The chain employs TRBV12-3 or TRBV12-4 and TRBJ2-7, with 9 nucleotides matching TRBD1. Germline trimming cut 7 bases from V and 2 bases from J; bases unmatched to any gene: 18. The CDR3 consists of 18 residues. The CDR3 loop is CASKPALRRQGDTYEQYF. CDR3 nucleotides: TGTGCCAGCAAGCCAGCCCTCCGAAGACAGGGGGACACCTACGAGCAGTACTTC.

This clonotype was seen many times. The chain links TRBV25-1 to TRBJ2-7; 9 bases line up with TRBD1. V trimming: 4 bases; J trimming: 2 bases; junction bases outside the gene matches: 3. Germline-derived CDR1 and CDR2 are MGHDK and SYGVNS. CDR3 length equals 14 residues. CDR3 amino acids: CASSVDRGPYEQYF. In DNA, the CDR3 is TGTGCCAGCAGTGTGGACAGGGGCCCCTACGAGCAGTACTTC.

The V and J genes are TRBV5-1 and TRBJ2-1; D not certain. CDR3 size: 14 residues. CDR1 and CDR2 from the germline V gene are SGHRS and YFSETQ. Trimming removed 4 bases at V and 8 bases at J, with 16 bases between. DNA of the CDR3: TGCGCCAGCAGCAGAGACGCGTCATACGATGAGCAGTTCTTC. Translation gives CASSRDASYDEQFF.

The rearrangement joins TRBV4-2 to TRBJ2-3; D remains ambiguous. V lost 1 base and J lost 6, with 8 bases in between. This CDR3 is 13 amino acids long. The germline CDR1 and CDR2 sequences are LGHNA and YNFKEQ. The CDR3 region is CASSQAPEDTQYF. The CDR3 DNA follows: TGTGCCAGCAGCCAAGCCCCGGAGGATACGCAGTATTTT.

This clonotype was picked up a small number of times. This sequence joins TRBV4-2 and TRBJ1-6; D perhaps matches TRBD1 (6 bases). Trimming took 3 bases from V and 9 from J, leaving 15 bases between them. This CDR3 spans 15 amino acids. The V gene's germline CDR1 is LGHNA and CDR2 YNFKEQ. Here the CDR3 reads CASSQEQGGGSPLHF. The CDR3 DNA sequence: TGTGCCAGCAGCCAGGAACAGGGCGGGGGTTCACCCCTCCACTTT.

This chain joins TRBV11-2 and TRBJ2-1; D perhaps matches TRBD2 (5 bases). The V and J ends lost 0 bases and 2 bases respectively, with 11 bases between them. The CDR3 spans 16 residues. Germline V gene data show CDR1 as SGHAT and CDR2 as FQNNGV. In DNA, the CDR3 is TGTGCCAGCAGCTTAGAATATCGGGGAGCCTACAATGAGCAGTTCTTC. It specifies CASSLEYRGAYNEQFF.

The chain uses TRBV7-9 and TRBJ2-3; perhaps TRBD2 as D (5 bases). Germline lookup yields CDR1 SEHNR and CDR2 FQNEAQ (reference sequence). Trimming stripped 4 bases from V and 7 bases from J, with 12 bases between. The CDR3 has 13 amino acids. The CDR3 nucleotides read TGTGCCAGCAGCTCGCGTCCCGGGAATACGCAGTATTTT. As protein: CASSSRPGNTQYF.

This clonotype has a count of ten or more. This sequence joins TRBV27 and TRBJ2-7; the D is unclear. Germline lookup yields CDR1 MNHEY and CDR2 SMNVEV (reference sequence). The length of the CDR3 is 14 residues. Trimming removed 2 bases at V and 2 bases at J, with 10 bases between. CDR3: CASSLTQSTYEQYF. CDR3 in DNA: TGTGCCAGCAGTTTAACCCAGAGCACCTACGAGCAGTACTTC.

This clonotype appeared a few times. The chain recombines TRBV30 with TRBJ2-1, with TRBD2 matching 12 bases. CDR1 is GTSNPN, CDR2 SVGIG, per germline (reference sequence). With V trimmed by 3 bases and J by 1 base, 13 bases remained unmatched. CDR3 size: 19 residues. CDR3 sequence reads: CAWSRTLAGGPESYNEQFF. Written as DNA, the CDR3 is TGTGCCTGGAGCCGTACACTAGCGGGAGGCCCCGAATCCTACAATGAGCAGTTCTTC.

This CDR3 is CASSLVGSYYGYTF. In nucleotides, the CDR3 is TGTGCCAGCAGCTTGGTAGGGTCTTACTATGGCTACACCTTC. V and J are TRBV5-8 and TRBJ1-2; no reliable D call. This CDR3 has 14 amino acids. Germline CDR1 is SGHTS and CDR2 is YDEGEE. Deletions cut 0 bases from V and 3 bases from J, with 9 bases between.

This clonotype came up a few times. This rearrangement joins TRBV20-1 to TRBJ2-3; tentatively, D is TRBD1 (5 bases). V lost 6 bases and J 2 bases, leaving 15 bases between the germline ends. From germline, CDR1 is DFQATT and CDR2 SNEGSKA (reference sequence). The CDR3 contains 14 residues. The CDR3: CSARGARDTDTQYF. The CDR3 bases are TGCAGTGCCCGTGGGGCCAGGGACACAGATACGCAGTATTTT.

The chain recombines TRBV11-2 with TRBJ2-1, with 7 bases aligning to TRBD1. The CDR3 is 14 residues long. V dropped 5 bases and J dropped 8; count of bases not matched to a gene: 9. Germline values: CDR1 SGHAT, CDR2 FQNNGV. The CDR3 reads CASSIGQASHEQFF. CDR3 sequence (DNA): TGTGCCAGCAGCATAGGACAGGCCAGCCATGAGCAGTTCTTC. The full variable domain, with the rest looked up from reference TRBV11-2 and TRBJ2-1, is EAGVAQSPRYKIIEKRQSVAFWCNPISGHATLYWYQQILGQGPKLLIQFQNNGVVDDSQLPKDRFSAERLKGVDSTLKIQPAKLEDSAVYLCASSIGQASHEQFFGPGTRLTVL.

This clonotype was found many times. V is TRBV5-1 and J is TRBJ2-1; 9 nucleotides match TRBD1. V shed 4 bases and J 7 bases; nucleotides not matched to a gene: 3. CDR1 SGHRS and CDR2 YFSETQ come from the germline V gene. This CDR3 has 13 residues. The CDR3 DNA reads TGCGCCAGCAGCGGACAGGGGACGAATGAGCAGTTCTTC. This codes for CASSGQGTNEQFF.

In this sample, this clonotype turned up a few times. The V call is TRBV7-9, the J call TRBJ2-2, with 7 positions matching TRBD1. Per germline, CDR1 SEHNR and CDR2 FQNEAQ (reference sequence). V trimming: 5 bases; J trimming: 6 bases; junction bases outside the gene matches: 9. The CDR3 is 15 residues long. DNA for the CDR3: TGTGCCAGCAGCATTACAGGGGAAAAGGCCGGGGAGCTGTTTTTT. Translated, it gives CASSITGEKAGELFF. The variable domain in full, with the rest retrieved from reference TRBV7-9 and TRBJ2-2, is DTGVSQNPRHKITKRGQNVTFRCDPISEHNRLYWYRQTLGQGPEFLTYFQNEAQLEKSRLLSDRFSAERPKGSFSTLEIQRTEQGDSAMYLCASSITGEKAGELFFGEGSRLTVL.

This clonotype was counted at least ten times. The chain recombines TRBV5-6 with TRBJ2-5; the match to TRBD1 covers 9 bases. Trimming cost V 4 bases and J 5 bases; bases outside gene matches: 6. The V gene's germline CDR1 is SGHDT and CDR2 YYEEEE. The CDR3 loop spans 14 amino acids. For the CDR3, the DNA is TGTGCCAGCAGCACCTATGACAGGGGGGAGACCCAGTACTTC. It codes for CASSTYDRGETQYF.

Only a few counts were recorded for this clonotype. The V gene is TRBV7-2, the J gene TRBJ2-7; the D is unclear. The V gene's germline CDR1 is SGHTA and CDR2 FQGNSA. V shed 5 bases and J shed 0 bases, with 11 bases lying between them. CDR3 size: 14 residues. CDR3 bases: TGTGCCAGCAGCGAGAGACGGAGCTCCTACGAGCAGTACTTC. This gives the protein CASSERRSSYEQYF.

The chain couples TRBV20-1 to TRBJ1-4; D is unresolved. Germline CDR1 and CDR2: DFQATT and SNEGSKA (reference sequence). The CDR3 contains 16 residues. V was pared by 3 bases and J by 3 bases, with 17 bases between. CDR3 protein: CSARAGSSVSNEKLFF. In DNA, the CDR3 is TGCAGTGCTAGGGCTGGCAGCTCGGTATCTAATGAAAAACTGTTTTTT.

The table lists this clonotype with a few counts. The chain combines TRBV2 with TRBJ2-1, with 11 positions matching TRBD2. The V segment lost 6 bases and the J segment 5 bases; nucleotides outside the gene matches: 3. Per the germline V gene, CDR1 is SNHLY and CDR2 is FYNNEI. This CDR3 region has 14 residues. CDR3 sequence (DNA): TGTGCCAGCAGGATGACTAGCGGGAACAATGAGCAGTTCTTC. Amino acids: CASRMTSGNNEQFF.

This clonotype appeared a few times. V is TRBV2 and J is TRBJ2-7; D is possibly TRBD1 (6 bases). Per the germline V gene, CDR1 is SNHLY and CDR2 is FYNNEI. The CDR3 covers 15 residues. Trimming removed 3 bases at V and 3 bases at J, with 15 bases between. The CDR3 DNA reads TGTGCCAGCAGTGAGATAGCAACAGGGTTCTACGAGCAGTACTTC. This codes for CASSEIATGFYEQYF.

This clonotype showed up many times. This chain uses TRBV7-2 with TRBJ2-3; D is ambiguous. The CDR3 spans 14 residues. V was shortened by 1 base and J by 3 bases, with 8 bases between the two germline ends. Germline lookup yields CDR1 SGHTA and CDR2 FQGNSA. CDR3 amino acids: CASSLGTETDTQYF. Written as DNA, the CDR3 is TGTGCCAGCAGCTTAGGCACAGAAACAGATACGCAGTATTTT.

This rearrangement joins TRBV4-3 to TRBJ1-2, with D possibly TRBD1 on 5 matching bases. CDR3 size: 15 residues. Trimming left V 4 bases short and J 4 bases short, with 16 bases between. Germline CDR1 and CDR2: LGHNA and YSLEER. CDR3 sequence reads: CASSPSFSGSYGYTF. The CDR3 DNA is TGCGCCAGCAGCCCAAGCTTCTCAGGGAGCTATGGCTACACCTTC.

This clonotype occurred a few times. This chain uses TRBV6-2 or TRBV6-3 with TRBJ2-2; possible D gene TRBD1, 5 bases. CDR3 size: 13 residues. Germline V gene data show CDR1 as MNHEY and CDR2 as SVGEGT. The V end lost 10 bases, the J end lost 6 bases, and 15 bases lay between the germline ends. This chain's CDR3 is CATDTQGPGELFF. In DNA form, the CDR3 reads TGTGCCACGGATACTCAGGGTCCCGGGGAGCTGTTTTTT.